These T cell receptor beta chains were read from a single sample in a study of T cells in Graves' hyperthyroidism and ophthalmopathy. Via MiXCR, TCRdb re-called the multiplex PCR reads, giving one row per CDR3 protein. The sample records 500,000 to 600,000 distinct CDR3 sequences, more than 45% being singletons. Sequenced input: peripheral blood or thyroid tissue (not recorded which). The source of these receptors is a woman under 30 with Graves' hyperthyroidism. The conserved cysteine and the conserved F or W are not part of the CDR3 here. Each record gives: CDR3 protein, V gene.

ASSHGRGGYEQY	TRBV14
ASTPERGYETQY	TRBV7-9
ASVALSTGEYGYT	TRBV6-6
AFRGGNTGVQETQY	TRBV5-4
SAVAGGSSYNEQF	TRBV20-1
ASSFRTGAIAGAYGQY	TRBV7-2
ASSYRSTENYGYT	TRBV9
ASSLAQTTGLNTEAF	TRBV5-1
SVARNYGYT	TRBV29-1
SARSHGDPIYEQY	TRBV20-1
ASSLTGGFEQY	TRBV12-3/TRBV12-4
ASSSSDSWGDEQY	TRBV12-3/TRBV12-4
ASSSQGGFNEKLF	TRBV19
ATSRVVLSTERETQY	TRBV15
ASSLAGGHSTDTQY	TRBV7-8
ASSQQQGTNQPQH	TRBV4-3
ASSLRPSGRSYNEKLF	TRBV7-3
ASSLMTHRGPLETQY	TRBV27
ASSLRVRAEGETQY	TRBV12-3/TRBV12-4
SAWSVRRTANTEAF	TRBV20-1
SAPPRGGAEGYT	TRBV20-1
ASTPGNYQETQY	TRBV12-3/TRBV12-4